A single sample gave rise to the 21 T cell receptor beta chains below, sequenced in a study of T cells expressing NK-cell markers. Each CDR3 protein gets one entry in TCRdb, which reprocessed the 5' RACE reads and gives no DNA. Its table lists some 410,000 distinct CDR3 sequences. The sequencing input was blood T cells: a sorted CD56 or NKG2C T cell subset, CD4+ or CD8+ T cells, or bulk PBMC T cells (not recorded which). Receptor source: a woman aged 18 to 75 in good health.

This chain connects TRBV6-5 to TRBJ1-5. Germline CDR1 and CDR2: MNHEY and SVGAGI. The CDR3 extends over 13 amino acids. The CDR3 sequence: CASSYSLNQPQHF.

The rearrangement uses TRBV29-1 and TRBJ1-1; TCRdb's D call of TRBD1 is untestable without DNA. In germline, CDR1 is SQVTM, CDR2 ANQGSEA. CDR3 length: 11 amino acids. The CDR3 here is CSVDRGAEAFF.

The chain employs TRBV5-1 and TRBJ2-6. The germline V gene encodes CDR1 SGHRS and CDR2 YFSETQ. CDR3 length equals 15 residues. This CDR3 is CASSLVPAGANVLTF. Full variable domain (missing parts from reference TRBV5-1 and TRBJ2-6): KAGVTQTPRYLIKTRGQQVTLSCSPISGHRSVSWYQQTPGQGLQFLFEYFSETQRNKGNFPGRFSGRQFSNSRSEMNVSTLELGDSALYLCASSLVPAGANVLTFGAGSRLTVL.

This chain connects TRBV7-9 to TRBJ2-6. The CDR3 is 15 amino acids. The germline gives CDR1 SEHNR, CDR2 FQNEAQ (reference sequence). The CDR3: CASSLVPSGANVLTF.

The rearrangement uses TRBV23-1 and TRBJ2-3; TCRdb's D call of TRBD1 is untestable without DNA. TRBV23-1 is identified as an open reading frame with a role that is uncertain. The CDR3 is 15 residues long. CDR3 sequence reads: CASRRPTGGTDTQYF.

The V and J genes are TRBV6-5 and TRBJ2-7; TCRdb indicates TRBD2, and absent DNA this call remains unverified. The CDR3 length is 15 residues. The germline V gene encodes CDR1 MNHEY and CDR2 SVGAGI. CDR3 residues: CASSNGLAGGSEQYF.

The chain carries TRBV5-4 and TRBJ1-1; TCRdb selects TRBD1, and the lack of DNA leaves this call unchecked. The germline V gene encodes CDR1 SGHNT and CDR2 YYREEE (reference sequence). The CDR3 length is 15 residues. This CDR3 reads CASSLVGRAVTEAFF.

This chain links TRBV27 with TRBJ1-5. The CDR3 has 14 amino acids. CDR1 is MNHEY and CDR2 is SMNVEV in the germline V gene (reference sequence). This chain's CDR3 is CASSLSDPNQPQHF.

The chain couples TRBV7-7 to TRBJ2-3. This CDR3 region has 13 residues. Germline CDR1 is SSHAT and CDR2 is FNYEAQ (reference sequence). CDR3 region: CASSLALSHTQYF.

The chain has TRBV10-3 and TRBJ2-2; TCRdb picks TRBD1, but there is no DNA to check that call. The germline V gene has CDR1 ENHRY and CDR2 SYGVKD. The CDR3 runs to 14 residues. The CDR3 sequence: CAVTPDGATGELFF.

The CDR3 region is CSARPTDGNTIYF. The J gene is TRBJ1-3, the V gene TRBV20-1. Germline lookup yields CDR1 DFQATT and CDR2 SNEGSKA (reference sequence). The CDR3 consists of 13 residues.

The V call is TRBV4-2, the J call TRBJ2-3; the D gene TCRdb calls, TRBD2, cannot be checked with no DNA. The germline CDR1 and CDR2 sequences are LGHNA and YNFKEQ. This CDR3 is 13 amino acids long. CDR3 residues: CASSQREADTQYF.

The chain combines TRBV4-3 with TRBJ2-2; TCRdb's D call of TRBD2 is untestable without DNA. The germline gives CDR1 LGHNA, CDR2 YSLEER. CDR3 length equals 15 residues. CDR3 loop: CASSQVGPSGGELFF.

The rearrangement uses TRBV7-8 and TRBJ2-1; lacking DNA, the TRBD2 call made by TCRdb goes unchecked. The CDR3 extends over 15 amino acids. Germline V gives CDR1 SGHVS, CDR2 FQNEAQ. The chain's CDR3 is CASRPGTSGDREQFF.

This chain uses TRBV29-1 with TRBJ2-2; TCRdb gives TRBD2 as the D gene, but with no DNA this cannot be confirmed. This CDR3 is built from 18 residues. Germline V gene lookup returns CDR1 SQVTM and CDR2 ANQGSEA. The CDR3 loop reads CSVEELLAGESNTGELFF.

This chain connects TRBV25-1 to TRBJ1-4; with no DNA, the TCRdb D assignment of TRBD1 cannot be verified. Germline V gives CDR1 MGHDK, CDR2 SYGVNS. The CDR3 length is 15 residues. CDR3 sequence reads: CASSEVRGTGEKLFF.

This chain joins TRBV6-1 and TRBJ1-2; with no DNA, the TCRdb D assignment of TRBD1 cannot be verified. Germline assignment: CDR1 MNHNS and CDR2 SASEGT. The CDR3 runs to 12 residues. The CDR3 protein is CATKPGNYGYTF.

The CDR3 here is CASSDPAWRNEQFF. The chain carries TRBV25-1 and TRBJ2-1; the TCRdb D gene call, TRBD2, has no DNA to confirm it. This CDR3 has 14 residues. In germline, CDR1 is MGHDK, CDR2 SYGVNS.

J is TRBJ2-7 and V is TRBV5-1. The CDR3 extends over 15 amino acids. The V gene's germline CDR1 is SGHRS and CDR2 YFSETQ. CDR3 amino acids: CASSLAYGSAYEQYF.

This chain uses TRBV6-1 with TRBJ1-6. This CDR3 region has 14 residues. Germline CDR1 is MNHNS and CDR2 is SASEGT. CDR3 amino acids: CASSDWVNNSPLHF.

This rearrangement joins TRBV9 to TRBJ2-1; TCRdb lists TRBD2, though no DNA is available to test this call. CDR3 length: 15 residues. The germline CDR1 and CDR2 sequences are SGDLS and YYNGEE. The CDR3 protein is CASSTSGDFYNEQFF.